Sequencing of this T cell receptor beta chain was carried out in a study of cytotoxic CD8 clonotypes in ibrutinib-treated CLL (dated by TCRdb to about 2021). Describing the broader study: The cohort included roughly 15 treatment-naive and eleven to twelve relapsed/refractory patients; about 18 were IGHV unmutated. Partial responses were observed in roughly 24 patients and complete responses in 2; after a median follow-up of roughly 62 months, remission was maintained in some 14 patients and progression was observed in some twelve. Response samples were obtained after a median of approximately twelve months of treatment, with a range of roughly 6 to 40 months. An average of approximately 260,000 productive templates and some 99,000 productive rearrangements was obtained per sample. Longitudinal samples were available for about 30% of the roughly 86 trial participants. Cryopreserved peripheral blood mononuclear cells were collected at three points: before therapy, at response, and at either sustained remission or disease progression. All remission and progressive disease samples were collected while patients were still receiving ibrutinib.

Only one count was recorded for this clone. There is no known antigen for this receptor. There are no base qualities to consult, and no much larger clone falls within one base. V was cut back by 0 bases and J by 5 bases, leaving a gap of 8 bases between them. The CDR3 starts with the cysteine, ends with the phenylalanine, and has 13 residues. Left in the record is the CDR3 DNA by itself, 39 bases read in frame from the first base. Via the germline V gene (reference sequence), CDR1 is MNHNY and CDR2 SVGAGI. According to the study, the label for this sample's time point signals: more than 10 months on ibrutinib. Approximately 2 micrograms of genomic DNA were extracted from cryopreserved PBMCs for TCR beta library preparation. Longitudinal blood samples from CLL patients on ibrutinib monotherapy were analyzed using high-throughput TCR beta sequencing. The patients took part in an open-label, single-center phase 2 trial of ibrutinib monotherapy.

General study outcomes and caveats: Clonality rose at ibrutinib response, remained stable during sustained remission, and dropped back toward baseline at progression. Sustained-remission and progressing patients did not have matched sampling times, and lymph node repertoires were not examined. Baseline clonality was found to be higher than that of age-matched healthy donors and was strongly correlated with circulating CD8+ T-cell counts. Public clonotypes were rare and either shrank or stayed stable during treatment, and the rise in clonality at ibrutinib response reflected expansion of private clonotypes.

A MiSeq instrument was used for deep resolution sequencing, which targeted depths ranging from 1 in 1 million up to 1 in 200,000 T cells, with coverage averaging 10x for each clonotype. The immunoSEQ hsTCRB Kit was used to generate the TCR beta libraries. Per the original workflow: The data were analyzed with ImmunoSEQ Analyzer and ImmunoSEQ Data Assistant, and V, D and J gene assignments followed IMGT definitions. Clonality, which ranges from 0 to 1, was calculated as one minus the normalized Shannon entropy of productive rearrangement frequencies. Only overrepresented clonotypes making up at least 0.05% of each patient's repertoire were included in the public clonotype analysis. Around 14 repertoires from age-matched healthy donors, obtained from immuneACCESS, served as clonality controls. The table was pulled from immuneACCESS by TCRdb, which kept in-frame rearrangements only. Such tables lose some clones; where checked, under half of the loss comes from unresolved V genes, and the rest has no known cause. The V and J calls and clone size were taken over from that table, and D and trimming were inferred from the DNA. Recorded for this sample are roughly 130,000 clones; around 90% of them occurred a single time. The ten most abundant clones make up roughly a tenth of the sample.

Rearrangement joined TRBV6-6 to TRBJ2-7; the D gene is unclear. The TCR originated in a human donor with chronic lymphocytic leukemia. Material: PBMCs, obtained after 12 months of ibrutinib treatment. The encoded CDR3 is CASSYSPGNEQYF. The nucleotides are TGTGCCAGCAGTTACTCGCCTGGCAACGAGCAGTACTTC.